A single sample gave rise to the 8 T cell receptor beta chains below, sequenced in a study of T cell changes during pregnancy in multiple sclerosis (dated by TCRdb to about 2019). Library preparation was by the immunoSEQ multiplex PCR assay. In its TCRdb copy, this immuneACCESS table keeps in-frame sequences only and misses some clones. Where compared with another copy, unresolved V genes explain less than half of these, and the others have no known cause. The sample table shows 50,000 to 60,000 clones, and around 90% are seen once. The ten largest clones take up 0.25% to 0.3% of the sample. The sequenced sample was CD4+ T cells from peripheral blood mononuclear cells, obtained in the second trimester of pregnancy. Receptors were obtained from a female donor with multiple sclerosis, enrolled in a pregnancy study.

Only one count was recorded for this clone. Here the CDR3 reads CASRLGTGGLEQYF. DNA of the CDR3: TGTGCCAGCAGGCTCGGGACAGGGGGCCTCGAGCAGTACTTC. The chain recombines TRBV6-1 with TRBJ2-7; 12 bases map to TRBD1. Per germline, CDR1 MNHNS and CDR2 SASEGT. Trimming cost V 6 bases and J 6 bases; bases outside gene matches: 6. The CDR3 is made up of 14 amino acids.

The rearrangement links TRBV23-1 to TRBJ1-6, with D hard to call. TRBV23-1 is an ORF, and what it does is uncertain. The V end lost 2 bases, the J end lost 9 bases, and 23 bases lay between the germline ends. The CDR3 runs 18 residues. The CDR3 coding sequence is TGCGCCAGCAGTCAACTACCCCTGTGGAGGGCGCGGGGTTCACCCCTCCACTTT. Residues: CASSQLPLWRARGSPLHF.

The genes are TRBV27 and TRBJ2-5, with a weak D call TRBD2 (5 bases). Germline V CDR1 and CDR2: MNHEY, SMNVEV (reference sequence). V was shortened by 3 bases and J by 2 bases, with 13 bases between the two germline ends. The CDR3 covers 15 residues. Here the CDR3 reads CASSFLQRRQETQYF. As DNA, the CDR3 is TGTGCCAGCAGTTTTTTACAGCGGCGTCAAGAGACCCAGTACTTC.

The J gene is TRBJ1-6, the V gene TRBV6-6, with D uncertain. Germline V gives CDR1 MNHNY, CDR2 SVGAGI (reference sequence). The CDR3 runs 13 residues. The V gene lost 6 bases and the J gene lost 7 bases, with 10 bases spanning the gap. CDR3 sequence: CASSVGENSPLHF. The CDR3 DNA follows: TGTGCCAGCAGCGTCGGAGAAAATTCACCCCTCCACTTT.

The J gene is TRBJ2-2, the V gene TRBV19, with D perhaps TRBD1 (7 bases). This CDR3 has 15 residues. Trimming left V 4 bases short and J 5 bases short, with 14 bases between. Germline CDR1 reads LNHDA; CDR2 reads SQIVND (reference sequence). The CDR3 nucleotides read TGTGCCAGTAGTAAACGACAGGGAGGAACCGGGGAGCTGTTTTTT. Protein product: CASSKRQGGTGELFF.

The chain carries TRBV6-5 and TRBJ1-2, with D maybe TRBD1 (5 bases). Germline V gene lookup returns CDR1 MNHEY and CDR2 SVGAGI. The CDR3 extends over 13 amino acids. Trimming left V 6 bases short and J 2 bases short, with 10 bases between. CDR3 sequence: CASRIDRNYGYTF. CDR3 in DNA: TGTGCCAGCAGGATTGACAGAAACTATGGCTACACCTTC.

The CDR3 DNA sequence: TGTGCCAGCAGTGTATGGACAGGGCCCTACGAGCAGTACTTC. Amino acid sequence: CASSVWTGPYEQYF. The chain is built from TRBV6-1 and TRBJ2-7; 8 bases agree with TRBD1. Trimming at V came to 4 bases and at J to 2 bases, leaving 4 bases not matched to a gene. Germline loops: CDR1 MNHNS, CDR2 SASEGT. There are 14 residues in the CDR3.

This chain links TRBV19 with TRBJ2-7, with TRBD2 matching 9 bases. CDR1 and CDR2 from the germline V gene are LNHDA and SQIVND (reference sequence). CDR3 size: 15 residues. Trimming took 6 bases from V and 4 from J; bases not matched to a gene: 10. CDR3 sequence (DNA): TGTGCCAGTAGCCCCGGGACTAGCAGCGGTTACGAGCAGTACTTC. The encoded protein is CASSPGTSSGYEQYF.